Below, 30 T cell receptor beta chains from the same sample are listed, as sequenced in a study of T cell responses to AZD1222 COVID-19 vaccine. This table comes from immunoSEQ multiplex PCR, and its TCRdb copy is limited to in-frame clones, with some not included. Seen here are approximately 150,000 clones, about nine tenths observed once, and the top ten hold around 1.8%. Sequences were derived from peripheral blood, sampled on day 0 of AZD1222 vaccination. Source of these receptors: an adult in good health.

The V gene is TRBV28, the J gene TRBJ1-1; a possible D gene is TRBD1 (5 bases). The CDR3 covers 14 residues. The germline V and J ends were trimmed by 5 bases and 10 bases, with 20 bases remaining between them. Germline lookup yields CDR1 MDHEN and CDR2 SYDVKM. This CDR3 is CASSTTRGWEGAFF. Here the CDR3 DNA reads TGTGCCAGCAGTACCACAAGGGGCTGGGAGGGAGCTTTCTTT.

The chain is built from TRBV2 and TRBJ1-1; D is undetermined. Between the trimmed V and J ends, which lost 1 base and 2 bases, there was a span of 8 bases. Germline V CDR1 and CDR2: SNHLY, FYNNEI. This CDR3 has 14 residues. The CDR3 reads CASSEEAVNTEAFF. The CDR3 nucleotides are TGTGCCAGCAGTGAAGAGGCAGTCAACACTGAAGCTTTCTTT.

The chain carries TRBV29-1 and TRBJ1-1, with TRBD1 matching 8 bases. CDR3 length equals 14 residues. CDR1 SQVTM and CDR2 ANQGSEA come from the germline V gene. Trimming at V came to 2 bases and at J to 0 bases, leaving 2 bases not matched to a gene. The CDR3 DNA follows: TGCAGCGTTGAATACAGGGGGATGAACACTGAAGCTTTCTTT. It yields the protein CSVEYRGMNTEAFF.

V and J are TRBV9 and TRBJ2-2, with D perhaps TRBD1 (5 bases). The CDR3 extends over 15 amino acids. V was cut by 2 bases and J by 3 bases, with 11 bases left in between. CDR1 is SGDLS and CDR2 is YYNGEE in the germline V gene. DNA of the CDR3: TGTGCCAGCAGCGTCGGACAAGTTCACACCGGGGAGCTGTTTTTT. This translates into CASSVGQVHTGELFF.

The chain recombines TRBV11-2 with TRBJ2-7; tentative D call: TRBD1 (6 bases). V lost 0 bases to trimming and J lost 3 bases, with 12 bases between them. The CDR3 extends over 15 amino acids. Germline CDR1 SGHAT, CDR2 FQNNGV. CDR3 residues: CASSLDVRQDYEQYF. The CDR3 nucleotides read TGTGCCAGCAGCTTAGATGTTCGACAGGACTACGAGCAGTACTTC. The full variable domain, in which reference TRBV11-2 and TRBJ2-7 provide the parts outside the CDR3, is EAGVAQSPRYKIIEKRQSVAFWCNPISGHATLYWYQQILGQGPKLLIQFQNNGVVDDSQLPKDRFSAERLKGVDSTLKIQPAKLEDSAVYLCASSLDVRQDYEQYFGPGTRLTVT.

The chain joins TRBV5-5 to TRBJ2-3; TRBD1 is a possible D gene (5 bases). V was cut by 4 bases and J by 2 bases, with 17 bases left in between. Germline V gene lookup returns CDR1 SGHKS and CDR2 YYEKEE (reference sequence). The CDR3 has 16 residues. CDR3 region: CASSIGTGPLTDTQYF. The CDR3 DNA sequence: TGTGCCAGCAGCATTGGAACAGGCCCACTCACAGATACGCAGTATTTT.

The CDR3 nucleotides read TGTGCCACCAGTGCAACGGGAGGGCCCTCCCATGAGCAGTTCTTC. Its translation: CATSATGGPSHEQFF. The V gene is TRBV24-1, the J gene TRBJ2-1; 8 nucleotides match TRBD2. This CDR3 is 15 amino acids long. Per the germline V gene, CDR1 is KGHDR and CDR2 is SFDVKD. V lost 5 bases, J lost 8 bases, and 10 bases stayed unmatched.

The rearrangement joins TRBV5-6 to TRBJ1-4; D uncertain. The CDR3 length is 16 residues. CDR1 SGHDT and CDR2 YYEEEE come from the germline V gene. Trimming removed 3 bases from V and 5 bases from J, with 17 bases in between. The CDR3: CASSSMSRMGNEKLFF. CDR3 bases: TGTGCCAGCAGCTCAATGAGTCGGATGGGGAATGAAAAACTGTTTTTT.

The gene calls are TRBV27 and TRBJ1-5, with D possibly TRBD1 on 6 matching bases. Germline CDR1 reads MNHEY; CDR2 reads SMNVEV (reference sequence). The CDR3 runs 15 residues. Deletions cut 4 bases from V and 5 bases from J, with 15 bases between. CDR3 sequence: CASSSRQGSHQPQHF. The CDR3 bases are TGTGCCAGCAGTTCCAGGCAGGGGTCCCATCAGCCCCAGCATTTT.

This sequence joins TRBV6-2 or TRBV6-3 and TRBJ1-4, with a tentative D call TRBD1 (5 bases). Trimming shortened V by 4 bases and J by 5 bases, and 14 bases separated the two germline ends. Germline-derived CDR1 and CDR2 are MNHEY and SVGEGT. The CDR3 spans 15 residues. The CDR3 DNA is TGTGCCAGCAGTTCCTTCGGGGGACTGAATGAAAAACTGTTTTTT. Translating it yields CASSSFGGLNEKLFF.

CDR3 region: CATTPEQNTEAFF. CDR3 bases: TGTGCCACGACGCCGGAACAGAACACTGAAGCTTTCTTT. The J gene is TRBJ1-1, the V gene TRBV10-3; D is unclear. This CDR3 is built from 13 residues. Germline CDR1 is ENHRY and CDR2 is SYGVKD. V shed 10 bases and J shed 1 base, with 13 bases lying between them.

Only one count was recorded for this clone. The gene calls are TRBV4-3 and TRBJ1-6, with D possibly TRBD1 on 5 matching bases. Germline lookup yields CDR1 LGHNA and CDR2 YSLEER. The CDR3 spans 15 residues. Between the trimmed V and J ends, which lost 0 bases and 9 bases, there was a span of 12 bases. CDR3 DNA sequence: TGCGCCAGCAGCCAAGATCTTGTCAGGGCTTCACCCCTCCACTTT. Protein: CASSQDLVRASPLHF.

V and J are TRBV2 and TRBJ2-3, with 8 bases that match TRBD1. The ends lost 6 bases at V and 2 bases at J; junction bases unmatched: 7. The CDR3 spans 15 residues. CDR1 is SNHLY and CDR2 is FYNNEI in the germline V gene. CDR3 DNA sequence: TGTGCCAGCAGACCGGGACAGGCCTTCACAGATACGCAGTATTTT. Amino acid sequence: CASRPGQAFTDTQYF.

This sequence joins TRBV6-1 and TRBJ2-2; 8 bases map to TRBD1. The V segment lost 3 bases and the J segment 6 bases; nucleotides outside the gene matches: 9. Germline-derived CDR1 and CDR2 are MNHNS and SASEGT. This CDR3 comprises 16 residues. Here the CDR3 reads CASSDPPGGEAGELFF. The CDR3, as DNA: TGTGCCAGCAGTGACCCACCAGGGGGCGAAGCCGGGGAGCTGTTTTTT.

V and J are TRBV5-5 and TRBJ1-1; the D is unclear. The CDR3 has 15 amino acids. V gave up 4 bases and J gave up 5 bases, with 18 bases separating them. The germline gives CDR1 SGHKS, CDR2 YYEKEE (reference sequence). CDR3 sequence: CASSPPGGVGTEAFF. The CDR3, as DNA: TGTGCCAGCAGCCCCCCCGGTGGGGTCGGTACTGAAGCTTTCTTT. The full variable domain, with the rest looked up from reference TRBV5-5 and TRBJ1-1, is DAGVTQSPTHLIKTRGQQVTLRCSPISGHKSVSWYQQVLGQGPQFIFQYYEKEERGRGNFPDRFSARQFPNYSSELNVNALLLGDSALYLCASSPPGGVGTEAFFGQGTRLTVV.

The genes are TRBV18 and TRBJ1-5; 10 bases map to TRBD1. The CDR3 sequence is 15 residues long. Germline V gene data show CDR1 as KGHSH and CDR2 as LQKENI. J was trimmed by 4 bases and V by 6 bases; bases with no gene match: 6. CDR3 coding DNA: TGTGCCAGCTCCGCAACGGGACAGGGGAATCAGCCCCAGCATTTT. This sequence encodes CASSATGQGNQPQHF.

The chain is built from TRBV5-1 and TRBJ2-1; TRBD2 matches at 9 bases. In germline, CDR1 is SGHRS, CDR2 YFSETQ. The CDR3 extends over 18 amino acids. Trimming took 4 bases from V and 0 from J; bases not matched to a gene: 11. The CDR3 coding sequence is TGCGCCAGCAGCGTGACTCTAGCGGGGAGAAGCTCCTACAATGAGCAGTTCTTC. Residues: CASSVTLAGRSSYNEQFF.

This clone was found a few times. This chain uses TRBV28 with TRBJ2-1, with D possibly being TRBD1 (5 bases). Germline assignment: CDR1 MDHEN and CDR2 SYDVKM. Trimming shortened V by 6 bases and J by 0 bases, and 12 bases separated the two germline ends. The CDR3 sequence is 15 residues long. The CDR3 DNA sequence: TGTGCCAGCAGCCCCCCCAGGGACTCCTACAATGAGCAGTTCTTC. Its translation is CASSPPRDSYNEQFF.

The rearrangement links TRBV6-4 to TRBJ1-6; D is undetermined. Germline lookup yields CDR1 MRHNA and CDR2 SNTAGT. This CDR3 has 13 residues. Between the trimmed V and J ends, which lost 3 bases and 6 bases, there was a span of 6 bases. The DNA of the CDR3 is TGTGCCAGCAGTGAGGGGTTTAATTCACCCCTCCACTTT. This encodes CASSEGFNSPLHF.

V usage is TRBV27 and J usage is TRBJ1-5; D gene unclear. V was pared by 5 bases and J by 3 bases, with 8 bases between. The germline V gene encodes CDR1 MNHEY and CDR2 SMNVEV (reference sequence). The CDR3 loop spans 13 amino acids. CDR3 sequence: CASSPTLNQPQHF. In nucleotides, the CDR3 is TGTGCCAGCAGTCCTACACTCAATCAGCCCCAGCATTTT.

The chain employs TRBV11-2 and TRBJ1-1, with D perhaps TRBD1 (5 bases). V was clipped by 3 bases and J by 1 base, with 12 bases between them. The length of the CDR3 is 15 residues. Looked up from germline, CDR1 is SGHAT and CDR2 is FQNNGV. The CDR3 nucleotides read TGTGCCAGCAGCTTTACGGGACCGCGGAACACTGAAGCTTTCTTT. Its translation is CASSFTGPRNTEAFF.

This rearrangement joins TRBV9 to TRBJ1-6, with TRBD1 as a possible D gene (6 bases). CDR1 is SGDLS, CDR2 YYNGEE, per germline. The length of the CDR3 is 15 residues. Between the trimmed V and J ends, which lost 3 bases and 6 bases, there was a span of 13 bases. CDR3 coding DNA: TGTGCCAGCAGCGCCACAGGGCGAGGTAATTCACCCCTCCACTTT. The encoded protein is CASSATGRGNSPLHF.

The chain is built from TRBV30 and TRBJ1-5; TRBD1 aligns across 7 bases. The CDR3 has 13 amino acids. V was pared by 2 bases and J by 8 bases, with 6 bases of the junction left unmatched. Germline V gives CDR1 GTSNPN, CDR2 SVGIG (reference sequence). The CDR3 reads CAWSRQGVEPQHF. The CDR3 DNA reads TGTGCCTGGAGTAGACAGGGAGTGGAGCCCCAGCATTTT.

The chain is built from TRBV18 and TRBJ2-3; D remains unclear. Germline V gives CDR1 KGHSH, CDR2 LQKENI. The CDR3 totals 15 residues. Between the trimmed V and J ends, which lost 0 bases and 2 bases, there was a span of 9 bases. CDR3 sequence: CASSPPLTTTDTQYF. The CDR3 DNA is TGTGCCAGCTCACCACCTTTAACTACCACAGATACGCAGTATTTT.

This clone was recorded only once. This sequence joins TRBV29-1 and TRBJ1-3, with no clear D. With 4 bases removed from V and 0 bases from J, the gap between germline ends came to 7 bases. Germline-derived CDR1 and CDR2 are SQVTM and ANQGSEA. There are 13 residues in the CDR3. The CDR3 region has the DNA TGCAGCGTTGCAGTTGGCTCTGGAAACACCATATATTTT. Translated, it gives CSVAVGSGNTIYF.

The chain links TRBV19 to TRBJ1-3; D perhaps matches TRBD1 (5 bases). This CDR3 has 15 residues. The V and J ends lost 4 bases and 8 bases respectively, with 18 bases between them. Per the germline V gene, CDR1 is LNHDA and CDR2 is SQIVND (reference sequence). CDR3 DNA: TGTGCCAGTAGTACTGGGGACTTCGGGCGGGACACCATATATTTT. Protein: CASSTGDFGRDTIYF.

The V call is TRBV20-1, the J call TRBJ1-1; TRBD1 might be the D (5 bases). The CDR3 sequence is 14 residues long. V dropped 3 bases and J dropped 8 bases, with 19 bases sitting between them. CDR1 and CDR2 from the germline V gene are DFQATT and SNEGSKA (reference sequence). CDR3 bases: TGCAGTGCTAGTCCCGGGACGAAGGGCCTGGAAGCTTTCTTT. Translated, it gives CSASPGTKGLEAFF.

The chain recombines TRBV19 with TRBJ1-5, with D perhaps TRBD1 (6 bases). The CDR3 sequence is 15 residues long. V lost 4 bases, J lost 2 bases, and 12 bases lay in between. Germline V gives CDR1 LNHDA, CDR2 SQIVND (reference sequence). CDR3: CASSTHNRGNQPQHF. The CDR3 DNA reads TGTGCCAGTAGTACCCACAACAGGGGCAATCAGCCCCAGCATTTT.

This sequence joins TRBV19 and TRBJ1-5; 7 nucleotides match TRBD1. Trimming removed 5 bases from V and 0 bases from J; junction bases left unmatched: 7. The CDR3 consists of 16 residues. Germline V gene sequence: CDR1 LNHDA, CDR2 SQIVND (reference sequence). CDR3 in amino acids: CASSVMTGHSNQPQHF. CDR3 nucleotides: TGTGCCAGTAGTGTTATGACAGGGCATAGCAATCAGCCCCAGCATTTT.

This clone occurred once. The chain has TRBV10-3 and TRBJ1-1; the D is unclear. Per the germline V gene, CDR1 is ENHRY and CDR2 is SYGVKD. CDR3 length equals 14 residues. The V and J ends lost 5 bases and 0 bases respectively, with 10 bases between them. The CDR3 DNA is TGTGCCATCAGTCAGGACGGAATGAACACTGAAGCTTTCTTT. It specifies CAISQDGMNTEAFF.